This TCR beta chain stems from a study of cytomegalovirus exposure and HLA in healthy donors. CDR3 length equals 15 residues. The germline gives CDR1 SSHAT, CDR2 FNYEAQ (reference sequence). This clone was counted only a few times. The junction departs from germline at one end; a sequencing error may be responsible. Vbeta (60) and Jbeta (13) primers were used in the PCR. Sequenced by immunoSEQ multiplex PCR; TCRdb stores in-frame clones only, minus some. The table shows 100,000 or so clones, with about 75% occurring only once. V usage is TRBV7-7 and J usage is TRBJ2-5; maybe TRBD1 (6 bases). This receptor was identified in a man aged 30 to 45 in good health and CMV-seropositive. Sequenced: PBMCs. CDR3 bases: TGTGCTAGCAGCTTAAACAGGGTGAAAGGAGAGACCCAGTACTTC. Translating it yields CASSLNRVKGETQYF.